This T cell receptor beta chain was found in a study of control samples from healthy donors and cancer patients. This table comes from immunoSEQ multiplex PCR, and its TCRdb copy is limited to in-frame clones, with some not included. Of about 52,000 clones in the sample, 85% to 95% were seen once. The CDR3 is made up of 15 amino acids. Trimming pared 5 bases from V and 2 bases from J, leaving 15 bases between. Germline lookup yields CDR1 PRHDT and CDR2 FYEKMQ (reference sequence). The receptor was isolated from a man aged 25 to 40 in good health. The sample consisted of blood. The chain combines TRBV13 with TRBJ2-5; unclear D gene. The CDR3 nucleotides read TGTGCCAGCAGCGGCTCCCGGGCACCACAAGAGACCCAGTACTTC. This sequence encodes CASSGSRAPQETQYF.